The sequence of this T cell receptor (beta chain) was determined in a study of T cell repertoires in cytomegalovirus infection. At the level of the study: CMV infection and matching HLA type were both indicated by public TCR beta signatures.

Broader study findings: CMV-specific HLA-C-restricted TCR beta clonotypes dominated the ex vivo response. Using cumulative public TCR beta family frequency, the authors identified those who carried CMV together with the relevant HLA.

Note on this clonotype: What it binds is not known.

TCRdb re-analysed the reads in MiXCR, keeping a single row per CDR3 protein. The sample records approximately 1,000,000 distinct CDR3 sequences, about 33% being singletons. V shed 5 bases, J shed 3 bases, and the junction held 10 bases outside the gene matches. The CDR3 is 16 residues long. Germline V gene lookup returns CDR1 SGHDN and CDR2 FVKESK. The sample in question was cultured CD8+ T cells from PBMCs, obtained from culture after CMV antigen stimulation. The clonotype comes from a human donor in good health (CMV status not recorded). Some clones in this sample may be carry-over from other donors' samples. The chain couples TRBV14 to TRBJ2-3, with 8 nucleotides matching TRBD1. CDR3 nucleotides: TGTGCCAGCAGCTTTCGACAGGGGCGAATAACAGATACGCAGTATTTT. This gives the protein CASSFRQGRITDTQYF. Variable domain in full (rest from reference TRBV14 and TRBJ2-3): EAGVTQFPSHSVIEKGQTVTLRCDPISGHDNLYWYRRVMGKEIKFLLHFVKESKQDESGMPNNRFLAERTGGTYSTLKVQPAELEDSGVYFCASSFRQGRITDTQYFGPGTRLTVL.